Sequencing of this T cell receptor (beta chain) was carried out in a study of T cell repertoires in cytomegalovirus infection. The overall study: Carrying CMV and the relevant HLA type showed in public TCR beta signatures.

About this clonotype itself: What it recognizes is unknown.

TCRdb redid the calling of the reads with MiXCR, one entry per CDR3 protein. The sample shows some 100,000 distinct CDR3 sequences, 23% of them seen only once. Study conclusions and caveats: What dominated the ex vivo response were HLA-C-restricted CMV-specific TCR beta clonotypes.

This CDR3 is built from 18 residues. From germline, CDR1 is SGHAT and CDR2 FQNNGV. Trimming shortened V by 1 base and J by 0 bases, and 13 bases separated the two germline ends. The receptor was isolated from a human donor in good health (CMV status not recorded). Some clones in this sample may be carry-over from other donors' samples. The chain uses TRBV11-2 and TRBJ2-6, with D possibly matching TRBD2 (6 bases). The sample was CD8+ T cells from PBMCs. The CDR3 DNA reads TGTGCCAGCAGCTTAGTAGCGGCCCCTGGCTCTGGGGCCAACGTCCTGACTTTC. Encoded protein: CASSLVAAPGSGANVLTF. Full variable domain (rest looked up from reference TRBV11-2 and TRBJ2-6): EAGVAQSPRYKIIEKRQSVAFWCNPISGHATLYWYQQILGQGPKLLIQFQNNGVVDDSQLPKDRFSAERLKGVDSTLKIQPAKLEDSAVYLCASSLVAAPGSGANVLTFGAGSRLTVL.